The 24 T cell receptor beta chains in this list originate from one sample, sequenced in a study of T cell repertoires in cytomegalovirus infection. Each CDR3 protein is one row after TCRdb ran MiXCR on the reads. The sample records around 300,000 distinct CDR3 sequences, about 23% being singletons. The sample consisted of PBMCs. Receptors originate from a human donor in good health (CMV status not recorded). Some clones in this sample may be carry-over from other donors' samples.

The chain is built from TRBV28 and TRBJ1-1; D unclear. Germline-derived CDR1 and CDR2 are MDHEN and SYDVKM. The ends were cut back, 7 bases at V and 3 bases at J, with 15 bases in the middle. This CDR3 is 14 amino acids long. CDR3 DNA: TGTGCCAGCACTCCCGGTCCACGGTACACTGAAGCTTTCTTT. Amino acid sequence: CASTPGPRYTEAFF.

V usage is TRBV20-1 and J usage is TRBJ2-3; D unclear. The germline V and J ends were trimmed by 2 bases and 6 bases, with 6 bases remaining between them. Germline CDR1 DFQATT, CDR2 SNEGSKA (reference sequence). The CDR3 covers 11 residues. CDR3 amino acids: CSARMGDTQYF. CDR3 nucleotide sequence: TGCAGTGCTAGAATGGGGGATACGCAGTATTTT.

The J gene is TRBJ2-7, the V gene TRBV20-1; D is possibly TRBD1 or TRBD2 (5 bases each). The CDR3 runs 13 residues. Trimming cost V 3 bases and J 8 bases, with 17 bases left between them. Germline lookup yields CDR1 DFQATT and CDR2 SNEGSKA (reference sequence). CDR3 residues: CSASKDGALQQYF. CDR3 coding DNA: TGCAGTGCTAGTAAGGACGGGGCGCTTCAGCAGTACTTC.

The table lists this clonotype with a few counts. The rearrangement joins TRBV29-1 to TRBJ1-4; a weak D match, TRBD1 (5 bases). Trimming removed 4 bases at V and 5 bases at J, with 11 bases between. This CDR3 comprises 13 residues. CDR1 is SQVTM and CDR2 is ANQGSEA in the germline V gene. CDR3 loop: CSVGGAANEKLFF. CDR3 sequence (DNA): TGCAGCGTTGGCGGGGCAGCGAATGAAAAACTGTTTTTT.

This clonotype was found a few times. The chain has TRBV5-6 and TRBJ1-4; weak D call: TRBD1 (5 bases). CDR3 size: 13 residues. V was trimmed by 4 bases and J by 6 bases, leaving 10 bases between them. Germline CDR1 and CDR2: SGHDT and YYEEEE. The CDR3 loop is CASSRTPDEKLFF. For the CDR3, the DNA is TGTGCCAGCAGCAGGACACCCGATGAAAAACTGTTTTTT. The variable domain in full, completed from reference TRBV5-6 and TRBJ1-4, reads DAGVTQSPTHLIKTRGQQVTLRCSPKSGHDTVSWYQQALGQGPQFIFQYYEEEERQRGNFPDRFSGHQFPNYSSELNVNALLLGDSALYLCASSRTPDEKLFFGSGTQLSVL.

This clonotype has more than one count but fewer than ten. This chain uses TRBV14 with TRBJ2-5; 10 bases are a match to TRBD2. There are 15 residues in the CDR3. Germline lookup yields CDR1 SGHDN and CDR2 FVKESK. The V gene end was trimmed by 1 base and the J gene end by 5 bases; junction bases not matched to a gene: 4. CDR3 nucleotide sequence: TGTGCCAGCAGCCAAGGGCTAGCGGGAGCGGAGACCCAGTACTTC. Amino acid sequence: CASSQGLAGAETQYF.

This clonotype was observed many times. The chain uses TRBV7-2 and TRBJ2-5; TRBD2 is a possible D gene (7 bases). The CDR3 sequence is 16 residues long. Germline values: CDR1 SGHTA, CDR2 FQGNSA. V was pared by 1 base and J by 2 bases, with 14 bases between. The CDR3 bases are TGTGCCAGCAGCTTAGAAGCGGGGAGGGGGCAAGAGACCCAGTACTTC. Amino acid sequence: CASSLEAGRGQETQYF. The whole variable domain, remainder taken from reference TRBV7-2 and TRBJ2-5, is GAGVSQSPSNKVTEKGKDVELRCDPISGHTALYWYRQSLGQGLEFLIYFQGNSAPDKSGLPSDRFSAERTGGSVSTLTIQRTQQEDSAVYLCASSLEAGRGQETQYFGPGTRLLVL.

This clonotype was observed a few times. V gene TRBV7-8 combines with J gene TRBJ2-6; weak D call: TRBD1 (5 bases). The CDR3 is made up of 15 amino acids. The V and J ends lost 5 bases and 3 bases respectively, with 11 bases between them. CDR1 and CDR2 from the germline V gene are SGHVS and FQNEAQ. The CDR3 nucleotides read TGTGCCAGCAGCAAAGGGGTTCTTGGGGCCAACGTCCTGACTTTC. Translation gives CASSKGVLGANVLTF.

The CDR3 region is CASSLDGVHEQFF. CDR3 bases: TGTGCCAGCAGCTTGGATGGCGTCCATGAGCAGTTCTTC. This chain connects TRBV5-6 to TRBJ2-1, with unresolved D. Per germline, CDR1 SGHDT and CDR2 YYEEEE. The CDR3 loop spans 13 amino acids. Trimming pared 0 bases from V and 8 bases from J, leaving 9 bases between.

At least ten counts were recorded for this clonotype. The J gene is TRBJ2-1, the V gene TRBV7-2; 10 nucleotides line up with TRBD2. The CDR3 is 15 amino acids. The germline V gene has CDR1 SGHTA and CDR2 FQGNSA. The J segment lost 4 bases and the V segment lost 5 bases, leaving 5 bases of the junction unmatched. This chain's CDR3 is CASSLTSGDYNEQFF. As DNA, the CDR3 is TGTGCCAGCAGCCTAACTAGCGGGGATTACAATGAGCAGTTCTTC.

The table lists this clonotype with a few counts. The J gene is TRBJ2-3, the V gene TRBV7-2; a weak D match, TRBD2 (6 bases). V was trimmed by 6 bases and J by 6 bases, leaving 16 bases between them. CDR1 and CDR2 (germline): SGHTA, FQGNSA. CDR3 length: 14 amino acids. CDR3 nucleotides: TGTGCCAGCAGTTCGCAGGGAGGTTCGGATACGCAGTATTTT. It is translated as CASSSQGGSDTQYF.

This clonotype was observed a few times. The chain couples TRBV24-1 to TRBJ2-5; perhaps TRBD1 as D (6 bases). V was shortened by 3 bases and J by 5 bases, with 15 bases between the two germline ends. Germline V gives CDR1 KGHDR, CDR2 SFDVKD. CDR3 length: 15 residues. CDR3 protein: CATSDQDSPQETQYF. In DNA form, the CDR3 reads TGTGCCACCAGTGATCAGGACAGTCCTCAGGAGACCCAGTACTTC.

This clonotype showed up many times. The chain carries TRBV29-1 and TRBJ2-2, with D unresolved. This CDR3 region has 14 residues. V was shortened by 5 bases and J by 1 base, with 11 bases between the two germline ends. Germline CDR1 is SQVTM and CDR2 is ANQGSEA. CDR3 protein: CSVKPAGNTGELFF. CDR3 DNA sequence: TGCAGCGTTAAACCTGCAGGGAACACCGGGGAGCTGTTTTTT.

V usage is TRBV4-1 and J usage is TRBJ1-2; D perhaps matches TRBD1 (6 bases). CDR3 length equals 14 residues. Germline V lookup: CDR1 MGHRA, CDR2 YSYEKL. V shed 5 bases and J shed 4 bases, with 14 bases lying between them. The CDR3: CASSYDRNRYGYTF. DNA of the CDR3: TGCGCCAGCAGCTACGACAGGAATCGCTATGGCTACACCTTC.

CDR3 nucleotides: TGTGCCAGTCGCTCAGGCCCGACTCCAGTTTTGTATTTT. Translation: CASRSGPTPVLYF. The chain employs TRBV19 and TRBJ2-3; D remains ambiguous. This CDR3 is built from 13 residues. Trimming removed 8 bases at V and 14 bases at J, with 23 bases between. Germline values: CDR1 LNHDA, CDR2 SQIVND (reference sequence).

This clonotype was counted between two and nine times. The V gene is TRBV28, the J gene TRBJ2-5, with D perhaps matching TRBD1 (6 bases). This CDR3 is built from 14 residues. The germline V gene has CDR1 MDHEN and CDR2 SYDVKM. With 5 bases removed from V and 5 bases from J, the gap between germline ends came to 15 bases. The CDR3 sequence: CASSGNTGPETQYF. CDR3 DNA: TGTGCCAGCAGTGGTAATACAGGGCCGGAGACCCAGTACTTC.

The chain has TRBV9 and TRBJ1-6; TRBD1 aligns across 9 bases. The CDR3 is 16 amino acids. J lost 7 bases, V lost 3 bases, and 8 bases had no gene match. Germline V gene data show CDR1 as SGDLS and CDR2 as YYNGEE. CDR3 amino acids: CASSANRDRDNSPLHF. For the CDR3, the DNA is TGTGCCAGCAGCGCGAACCGGGACAGGGACAATTCACCCCTCCACTTT.

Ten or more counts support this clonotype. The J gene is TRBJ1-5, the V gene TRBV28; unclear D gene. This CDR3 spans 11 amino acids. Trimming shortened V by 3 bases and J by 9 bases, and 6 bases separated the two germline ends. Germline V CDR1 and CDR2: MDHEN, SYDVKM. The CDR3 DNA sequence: TGTGCCAGCAGTTTGGGAGGGCCCCAGCATTTT. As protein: CASSLGGPQHF.

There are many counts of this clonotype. For the CDR3, the DNA is TGTGCCAGCAGTTTTGGGGGCTCTAGCACAGATACGCAGTATTTT. Protein sequence: CASSFGGSSTDTQYF. This chain joins TRBV12-3 or TRBV12-4 and TRBJ2-3, with D perhaps TRBD1 (6 bases). The CDR3 is 15 residues long. V was clipped by 3 bases and J by 0 bases, with 10 bases between them.

CDR3 in amino acids: CASTFGAGTYEQYF. The DNA of the CDR3 is TGTGCCAGCACCTTCGGGGCAGGGACCTACGAGCAGTACTTC. V and J are TRBV5-6 and TRBJ2-7; either TRBD1 or TRBD2 may fit D (5 bases each). The CDR3 length is 14 residues. Between the trimmed V and J ends, which lost 6 bases and 2 bases, there was a span of 15 bases. CDR1 is SGHDT, CDR2 YYEEEE, per germline.

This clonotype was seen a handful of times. CDR3: CASSPLGGGADTQYF. CDR3 nucleotides: TGTGCCAGCAGCCCCCTCGGAGGGGGGGCAGATACGCAGTATTTT. The chain links TRBV7-8 to TRBJ2-3; TRBD2 is a possible D gene (7 bases). CDR3 length equals 15 residues. The V end was cut by 5 bases, the J end by 4 bases, with 16 bases between. In germline, CDR1 is SGHVS, CDR2 FQNEAQ.

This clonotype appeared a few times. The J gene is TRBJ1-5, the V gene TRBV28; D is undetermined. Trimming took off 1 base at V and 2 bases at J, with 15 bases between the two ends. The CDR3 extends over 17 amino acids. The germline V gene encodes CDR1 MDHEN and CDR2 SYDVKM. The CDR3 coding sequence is TGTGCCAGCAGTTTATTCACTTCCTGGGGTGGCAATCAGCCCCAGCATTTT. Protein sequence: CASSLFTSWGGNQPQHF.

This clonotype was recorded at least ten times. The CDR3 loop reads CASIRMTGDTQYF. The CDR3, as DNA: TGTGCCAGCATCCGAATGACGGGGGATACGCAGTATTTT. This chain uses TRBV7-2 with TRBJ2-3, with D possibly being TRBD2 (5 bases). CDR3 size: 13 residues. Germline V CDR1 and CDR2: SGHTA, FQGNSA. Trimming removed 7 bases at V and 6 bases at J, with 14 bases between.

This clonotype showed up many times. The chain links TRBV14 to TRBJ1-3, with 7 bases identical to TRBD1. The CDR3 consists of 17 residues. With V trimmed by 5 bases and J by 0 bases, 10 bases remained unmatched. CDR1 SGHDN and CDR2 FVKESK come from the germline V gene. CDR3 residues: CASSSHPGQFSGNTIYF. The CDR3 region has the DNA TGTGCCAGCAGCTCCCACCCGGGACAGTTCTCTGGAAACACCATATATTTT.